The 3 T cell receptor beta chains below were found in one sample sequenced in a study of cytomegalovirus exposure and HLA in healthy donors. The PCR used 60 Vbeta and 13 Jbeta primers. Produced via immunoSEQ multiplex PCR; TCRdb's table is partial and in-frame only. The sample contains 200,000 or so clones, 79% of which appear only once. The source material was PBMCs. These receptors came from a man aged 45-65 years in good health and CMV-seronegative.

The V gene is TRBV18, the J gene TRBJ1-5; a weak D match, TRBD1 (6 bases). Per germline, CDR1 KGHSH and CDR2 LQKENI. The CDR3 spans 15 residues. With 0 bases removed from V and 9 bases from J, the gap between germline ends came to 15 bases. CDR3 protein: CASSPPGGPRVPQHF. The CDR3 nucleotides read TGTGCCAGCTCACCACCGGGGGGGCCGAGGGTGCCCCAGCATTTT.

This clone was recorded once. The CDR3 coding sequence is TGTGCCAGCAGCCCGGGACAGGGTAACTACGAGCAGTACTTC. Translated: CASSPGQGNYEQYF. The chain carries TRBV9 and TRBJ2-7; TRBD1 matches at 9 bases. V was clipped by 4 bases and J by 3 bases; unmatched bases: 5. This CDR3 comprises 14 residues. The V gene's germline CDR1 is SGDLS and CDR2 YYNGEE.

This chain joins TRBV28 and TRBJ2-7, with 10 bases aligning to TRBD2. The CDR3 runs to 15 residues. J lost 4 bases, V lost 8 bases, and 11 bases had no gene match. The germline V gene encodes CDR1 MDHEN and CDR2 SYDVKM. CDR3 protein: CASEAGGREGYEQYF. Here the CDR3 DNA reads TGTGCCAGCGAAGCGGGGGGGCGGGAAGGGTACGAGCAGTACTTC.